This section outlines one TCR beta chain sequence together with its context. The antigen it binds to is not known. Base qualities are not provided; no much larger clone lies one nucleotide away. TCRbeta CDR3 regions were amplified from genomic DNA by means of the immunoSEQ Assay, a bias-controlled multiplex PCR. In the authors' own workflow: Within the assay, amplification of reference gene primers was used to estimate how many nucleated cells each sample contained. To quantify the absolute abundance of each unique TCRbeta CDR3 rearrangement, sequence reads were collapsed and filtered. For each sample, productive Simpson clonality was calculated as the square root of Simpson's diversity index over productive rearrangements. TCRdb holds this immuneACCESS table with in-frame rearrangements only. Some clones are missing; in checked studies, unresolved V genes explain under half, and the rest has no known cause. From that table come the V and J calls and clone size; the DNA was used to work out D and trimming. This sample gives about 240,000 clones in total; 82% of them show up just once. The biggest ten clones account for roughly an eighth of the sample.

Each collaborating institution followed its own protocols to collect whole blood in K2EDTA tubes. For TCRbeta analysis, collaborators shipped samples in one of three forms: frozen whole blood, isolated PBMCs, or DNA extracted from either of those sample types. A distance of 8 bases separates the germline ends of V and J, which lose 1 base and 2 bases respectively. The CDR3 numbers 15 residues from cysteine through phenylalanine. The sequence is cut down to CDR3 DNA, 45 bases in frame from base 1. In the germline V gene, CDR1 corresponds to KGHSH and CDR2 to LQKENI. The source of the sample is a study of blood T cell repertoires in COVID-19 (dated by TCRdb to the early 2020s). Describing the broader study: The collaborator samples originated in the United States, Italy and Spain and spanned the acute and convalescent phases of COVID-19. The prospective study material was composed of cDNA or gDNA derived from T cells, B-cell-depleted T cells, or PBMCs. Subjects who had been exposed to COVID-19, were actively infected with it, or had recovered from it provided the deeply sampled blood TCRbeta repertoires that made up the dataset. The repertoires were released in a freely available public database intended as a resource for research on the immune response to SARS-CoV-2. The samples were drawn from the first 160 participants of the ongoing ImmuneRACE study and from 950 to 1,500 subjects provided by 6 global collaborators. Nearly every sample came with metadata listing a de-identified subject ID, COVID-19 status, age in years and sex. Where HLA class I and class II types were available, the types were taken from metadata supplied by the sample provider, not from assay-based typing.

The paper as a whole reports these results and caveats: Clinical and demographic metadata were provided uncurated, with the amount varying by source and participant.

The clonotype comes from a woman aged 55-69 years with active or convalescent COVID-19. Recombination linked TRBV18 to TRBJ2-2, with the D segment identity uncertain. Sequenced: peripheral blood. CDR3 region: CASSPLTPNTGELFF. The DNA is TGTGCCAGCTCACCACTCACTCCTAACACCGGGGAGCTGTTTTTT.